These 11 T cell receptor beta chains were sequenced from one sample in a study of T cell responses to AZD1222 COVID-19 vaccine. Here immunoSEQ multiplex PCR was the method, and the copy in TCRdb shows in-frame clones only, minus some. The sample holds roughly 58,000 clones, approximately 85% seen once. Material: peripheral blood, obtained on day 0 of MenACWY control vaccination. The receptor set was obtained from an adult in good health.

CDR3 protein: CASSPSNAGDEQFF. In nucleotides, the CDR3 is TGTGCCAGCAGCCCCTCGAACGCGGGGGATGAGCAGTTCTTC. The V gene is TRBV7-3, the J gene TRBJ2-1; TRBD2 aligns across 7 bases. The CDR3 sequence is 14 residues long. Germline CDR1 and CDR2: SGHTA and FQGTGA. J lost 8 bases, V lost 5 bases, and 9 bases had no gene match.

The J gene is TRBJ2-1, the V gene TRBV11-1, with 7 bases identical to TRBD2. Germline CDR1 is SGHAT and CDR2 is FQDESV (reference sequence). The CDR3 runs to 16 residues. With V trimmed by 6 bases and J by 5 bases, 13 bases remained unmatched. The CDR3 nucleotides read TGTGCCAGCAGTCCCGTATGGGGAGGGCCAAACAATGAGCAGTTCTTC. This sequence encodes CASSPVWGGPNNEQFF.

V is TRBV7-8 and J is TRBJ2-3; D gene unclear. With 8 bases removed from V and 5 bases from J, the gap between germline ends came to 17 bases. The germline V gene encodes CDR1 SGHVS and CDR2 FQNEAQ. The CDR3 is 14 residues long. CDR3 in amino acids: CASGLLSQQDTQYF. The CDR3 DNA reads TGTGCCAGCGGCCTTCTGAGCCAACAAGATACGCAGTATTTT. The full variable domain, rest sourced from reference TRBV7-8 and TRBJ2-3, is GAGVSQSPRYKVAKRGQDVALRCDPISGHVSLFWYQQALGQGPEFLTYFQNEAQLDKSGLPSDRFFAERPEGSVSTLKIQRTQQEDSAVYLCASGLLSQQDTQYFGPGTRLTVL.

The chain uses TRBV29-1 and TRBJ2-7; D perhaps matches TRBD2 (6 bases). The germline V and J ends were trimmed by 2 bases and 0 bases, with 14 bases remaining between them. Germline V gene sequence: CDR1 SQVTM, CDR2 ANQGSEA. The CDR3 sequence is 15 residues long. The CDR3 here is CSVELLAQGSYEQYF. The DNA of the CDR3 is TGCAGCGTTGAACTACTAGCCCAGGGCTCCTACGAGCAGTACTTC.

The gene calls are TRBV29-1 and TRBJ1-2, with 7 bases identical to TRBD1. Germline CDR1 reads SQVTM; CDR2 reads ANQGSEA. This CDR3 is 12 amino acids long. V was pared by 6 bases and J by 4 bases, with 5 bases of the junction left unmatched. Written as DNA, the CDR3 is TGCAGCGTCCCTACAGGGGCCTATGGCTACACCTTC. Translation: CSVPTGAYGYTF.

The chain has TRBV5-4 and TRBJ2-7; D is tentatively TRBD1 or TRBD2 (6 bases each). Between the trimmed V and J ends, which lost 0 bases and 0 bases, there was a span of 13 bases. There are 16 residues in the CDR3. Looked up from germline, CDR1 is SGHNT and CDR2 is YYREEE (reference sequence). The CDR3 sequence is CASSLAGAASSYEQYF. The CDR3 coding sequence is TGTGCCAGCAGCTTGGCGGGGGCAGCAAGCTCCTACGAGCAGTACTTC. Together with reference TRBV5-4 and TRBJ2-7, the CDR3 gives the full variable domain: ETGVTQSPTHLIKTRGQQVTLRCSSQSGHNTVSWYQQALGQGPQFIFQYYREEENGRGNFPPRFSGLQFPNYSSELNVNALELDDSALYLCASSLAGAASSYEQYFGPGTRLTVT.

The chain links TRBV28 to TRBJ2-1; perhaps TRBD2 as D (6 bases). Germline values: CDR1 MDHEN, CDR2 SYDVKM. Trimming took 4 bases from V and 10 from J, leaving 17 bases between them. The CDR3 is made up of 14 amino acids. CDR3 protein: CASSSGRGRREQFF. The DNA for the CDR3 is TGTGCCAGCAGTTCTGGGAGAGGGAGGAGAGAGCAGTTCTTC.

This clone was counted only a few times. This rearrangement joins TRBV19 to TRBJ1-6; D is uncertain. CDR1 is LNHDA, CDR2 SQIVND, per germline (reference sequence). V shed 5 bases and J shed 8 bases, with 10 bases lying between them. This CDR3 region has 13 residues. The CDR3 sequence: CASSWLGDSPLHF. The CDR3 DNA is TGTGCCAGTAGTTGGCTAGGTGATTCACCCCTCCACTTT.

The chain combines TRBV7-9 with TRBJ2-3, with 11 bases matching TRBD2. Per germline, CDR1 SEHNR and CDR2 FQNEAQ (reference sequence). Trimming took 4 bases from V and 5 from J; bases not matched to a gene: 8. The CDR3 has 16 residues. As DNA, the CDR3 is TGTGCCAGCAGCTCGTTACTAGCGGGAGATATAGATACGCAGTATTTT. Translation: CASSSLLAGDIDTQYF.

In its sample, this clone was seen a few times. This sequence joins TRBV4-1 and TRBJ2-2, with 8 bases lining up with TRBD1. The V gene end was trimmed by 4 bases and the J gene end by 0 bases; junction bases not matched to a gene: 4. The CDR3 contains 16 residues. Germline V CDR1 and CDR2: MGHRA, YSYEKL. The CDR3 coding sequence is TGCGCCAGCAGCCCACGGACAGGGCCGAACACCGGGGAGCTGTTTTTT. Its translation: CASSPRTGPNTGELFF.

The genes are TRBV7-2 and TRBJ2-1, with TRBD2 matching 8 bases. The germline CDR1 and CDR2 sequences are SGHTA and FQGNSA. V lost 1 base to trimming and J lost 5 bases; unmatched junction nucleotides: 10. The CDR3 totals 17 residues. The CDR3 loop is CASSLGAGTSTNNEQFF. CDR3 bases: TGTGCCAGCAGCTTAGGGGCCGGGACTAGTACGAACAATGAGCAGTTCTTC.